This TCR beta chain was recovered during a study of blood T cell dynamics during melanoma immunotherapy. The time point: pre-treatment baseline. V lost 1 base to trimming and J lost 6 bases; unmatched junction nucleotides: 9. Germline values: CDR1 MDHEN, CDR2 SYDVKM. The CDR3 covers 17 residues. DNA loading was fixed at 350 to 450 ng for all bulk PBMC samples. Repertoires were generated with immunoSEQ multiplex PCR, while TCRdb's copy carries only in-frame clones and drops some. This table holds approximately 9,700 clones, about 88% found once. The source was blood, collected from a patient treated with checkpoint blockade. The gene calls are TRBV28 and TRBJ1-5; 10 bases map to TRBD1. The TCR originated in a human donor with melanoma. The CDR3, as DNA: TGTGCCAGCAGTTTATTTCCGGCTGGGACAGGGGTTCAGCCCCAGCATTTT. It yields the protein CASSLFPAGTGVQPQHF.